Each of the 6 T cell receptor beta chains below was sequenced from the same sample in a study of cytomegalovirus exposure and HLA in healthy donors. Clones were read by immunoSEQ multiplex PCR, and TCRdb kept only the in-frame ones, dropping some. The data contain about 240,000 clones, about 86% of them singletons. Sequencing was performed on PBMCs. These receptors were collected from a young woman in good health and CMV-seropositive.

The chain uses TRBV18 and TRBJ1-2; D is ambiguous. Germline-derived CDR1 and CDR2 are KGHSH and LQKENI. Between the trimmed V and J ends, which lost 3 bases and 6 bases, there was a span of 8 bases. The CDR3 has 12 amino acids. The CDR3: CASSPSGDGYTF. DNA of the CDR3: TGTGCCAGCTCACCTTCCGGGGATGGCTACACCTTC.

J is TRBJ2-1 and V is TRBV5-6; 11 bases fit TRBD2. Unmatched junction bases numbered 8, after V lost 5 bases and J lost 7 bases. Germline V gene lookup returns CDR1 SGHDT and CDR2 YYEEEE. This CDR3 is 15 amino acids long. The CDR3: CASRPTSGSLNEQFF. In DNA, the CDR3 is TGTGCCAGCAGACCTACTAGCGGGAGCTTGAATGAGCAGTTCTTC.

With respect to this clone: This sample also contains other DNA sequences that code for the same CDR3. The CDR3 sequence: CASSLDSSGNTIYF. The CDR3 nucleotides read TGCGCCAGCAGCTTGGACAGCTCTGGAAACACCATATATTTT. V usage is TRBV5-1 and J usage is TRBJ1-3; no clear D gene. V lost 0 bases, J lost 0 bases, and 4 bases lay in between. This CDR3 has 14 residues. Germline CDR1 is SGHRS and CDR2 is YFSETQ.

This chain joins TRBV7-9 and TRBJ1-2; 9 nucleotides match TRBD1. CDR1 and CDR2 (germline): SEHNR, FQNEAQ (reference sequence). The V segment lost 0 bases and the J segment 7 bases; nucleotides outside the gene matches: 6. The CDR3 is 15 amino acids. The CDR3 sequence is CASSLARTGEGGYTF. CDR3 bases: TGTGCCAGCAGCTTAGCACGGACAGGGGAGGGTGGCTACACCTTC.

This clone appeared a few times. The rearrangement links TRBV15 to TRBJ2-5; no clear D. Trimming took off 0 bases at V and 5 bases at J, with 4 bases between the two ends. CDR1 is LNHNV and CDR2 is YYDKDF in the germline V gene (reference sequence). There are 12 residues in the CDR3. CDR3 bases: TGTGCCACCAGCAGAGATGCGGAGACCCAGTACTTC. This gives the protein CATSRDAETQYF.

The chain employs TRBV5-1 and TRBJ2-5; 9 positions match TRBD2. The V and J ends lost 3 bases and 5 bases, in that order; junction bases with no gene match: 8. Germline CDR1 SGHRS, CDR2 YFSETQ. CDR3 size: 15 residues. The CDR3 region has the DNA TGCGCCAGCAGCTCAGCGGGAGGCTCTTGGGAGACCCAGTACTTC. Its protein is CASSSAGGSWETQYF.